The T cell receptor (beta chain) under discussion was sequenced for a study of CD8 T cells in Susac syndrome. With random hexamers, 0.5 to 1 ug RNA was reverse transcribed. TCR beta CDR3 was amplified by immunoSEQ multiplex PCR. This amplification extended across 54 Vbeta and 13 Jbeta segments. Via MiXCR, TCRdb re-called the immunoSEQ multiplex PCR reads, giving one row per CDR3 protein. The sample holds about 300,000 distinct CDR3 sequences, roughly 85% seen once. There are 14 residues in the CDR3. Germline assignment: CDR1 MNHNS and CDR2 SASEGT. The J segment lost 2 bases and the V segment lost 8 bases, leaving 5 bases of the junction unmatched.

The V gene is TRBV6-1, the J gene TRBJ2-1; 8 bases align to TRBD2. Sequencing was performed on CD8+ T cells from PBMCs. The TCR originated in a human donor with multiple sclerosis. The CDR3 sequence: CASRQRETYNEQFF. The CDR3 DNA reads TGTGCCAGCCGACAGCGGGAGACCTACAATGAGCAGTTCTTC.